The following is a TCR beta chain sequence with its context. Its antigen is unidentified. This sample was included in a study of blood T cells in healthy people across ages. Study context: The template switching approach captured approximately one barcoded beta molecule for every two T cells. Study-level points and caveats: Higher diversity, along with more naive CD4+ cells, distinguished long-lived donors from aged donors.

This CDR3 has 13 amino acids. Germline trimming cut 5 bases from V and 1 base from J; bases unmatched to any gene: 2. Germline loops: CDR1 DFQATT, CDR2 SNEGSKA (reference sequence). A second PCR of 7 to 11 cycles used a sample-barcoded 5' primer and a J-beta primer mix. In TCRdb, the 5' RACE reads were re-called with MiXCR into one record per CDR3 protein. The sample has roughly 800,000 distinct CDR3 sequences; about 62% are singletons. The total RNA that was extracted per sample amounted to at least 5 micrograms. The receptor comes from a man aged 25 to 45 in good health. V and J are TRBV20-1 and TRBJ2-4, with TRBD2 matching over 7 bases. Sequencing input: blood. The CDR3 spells CSADSGAKNIQYF. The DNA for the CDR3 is TGCAGTGCTGATAGCGGGGCCAAAAACATTCAGTACTTC.